The 28 T cell receptor beta chains given below trace back to one sample, sequenced in a study of identical twins (dated by TCRdb to 2016 to 2017). Library preparation employed 5' RACE. The instrument given in TCRdb is Illumina HiSeq 2000. TCRdb redid the processing of the public reads, applying fastp at Q25 and MiXCR, and retained in-frame beta chains. Rows with a matching CDR3 protein are joined into one entry that keeps the most common DNA and genes. Here the sample has roughly 350,000 distinct CDR3 sequences; around 12% occur a single time. Together, the top ten hold approximately 7.6% of the sample. The same sample was also studied in work on yellow fever vaccine responses in identical twins.

The sample consisted of CD8+ T cells sorted from blood. These receptors were collected from a woman in her late teens or twenties in good health.

The chain joins TRBV5-1 to TRBJ2-3, with D possibly being TRBD2 (6 bases). There are 15 residues in the CDR3. With 0 bases removed from V and 3 bases from J, the gap between germline ends came to 11 bases. Germline CDR1 is SGHRS and CDR2 is YFSETQ. This chain's CDR3 is CASSLAAGRTDTQYF. The CDR3 region has the DNA TGCGCCAGCAGCTTGGCCGCGGGGCGGACAGATACGCAGTATTTT.

This rearrangement joins TRBV5-1 to TRBJ2-7; perhaps TRBD1 as D (6 bases). CDR1 is SGHRS and CDR2 is YFSETQ in the germline V gene. The length of the CDR3 is 15 residues. Trimming stripped 0 bases from V and 3 bases from J, with 13 bases between. In DNA, the CDR3 is TGCGCCAGCAGCTTGGTAGAGGGGGTTTTCTACGAGCAGTACTTC. This translates into CASSLVEGVFYEQYF.

This clonotype was observed a handful of times. This chain links TRBV5-6 with TRBJ2-3; D possibly corresponds to TRBD2 (6 bases). This CDR3 is 16 amino acids long. Per germline, CDR1 SGHDT and CDR2 YYEEEE. V was pared by 3 bases and J by 1 base, with 15 bases between. This CDR3 is CASSSPTSHRTDTQYF. For the CDR3, the DNA is TGTGCCAGCAGCTCTCCCACTAGCCACCGCACAGATACGCAGTATTTT.

There are a few counts of this clonotype. The V gene is TRBV6-5, the J gene TRBJ2-5; TRBD2 agrees at 7 bases. Looked up from germline, CDR1 is MNHEY and CDR2 is SVGAGI. Trimming took 2 bases from V and 7 from J; bases not matched to a gene: 16. The CDR3 runs 17 residues. Written as DNA, the CDR3 is TGTGCCAGCAGTTACCCCAATTGGGGGGGAGGGCCTGGGACCCAGTACTTC. Translated, it gives CASSYPNWGGGPGTQYF.

The rearrangement links TRBV27 to TRBJ1-1; D might be TRBD1 (5 bases). The germline V gene encodes CDR1 MNHEY and CDR2 SMNVEV (reference sequence). V was trimmed by 2 bases and J by 4 bases, leaving 17 bases between them. This CDR3 region has 16 residues. In nucleotides, the CDR3 is TGTGCCAGCAGTTTAGCCCCCCCAGGGACGAGCACTGAAGCTTTCTTT. Translating it yields CASSLAPPGTSTEAFF.

This sequence joins TRBV28 and TRBJ1-5; D not certain. The CDR3 has 13 residues. The V end lost 3 bases, the J end lost 8 bases, and 11 bases lay between the germline ends. Germline V gives CDR1 MDHEN, CDR2 SYDVKM. CDR3 bases: TGTGCCAGCAGTTTCTCACCCCGGGAGCCCCAGCATTTT. Translation: CASSFSPREPQHF.

This clonotype was counted between two and nine times. The chain joins TRBV2 to TRBJ2-3, with unresolved D. The CDR3 contains 13 residues. Germline CDR1 is SNHLY and CDR2 is FYNNEI. Trimming removed 6 bases from V and 2 bases from J, with 9 bases in between. CDR3 bases: TGTGCCAGCAGATATACCGTCACAGATACGCAGTATTTT. Translating gives CASRYTVTDTQYF.

This clonotype was seen more than once but under ten times. This chain links TRBV28 with TRBJ2-7, with 7 positions matching TRBD2. The CDR3 is 14 amino acids. Germline V lookup: CDR1 MDHEN, CDR2 SYDVKM. The V and J ends lost 1 base and 7 bases, in that order; junction bases with no gene match: 7. The CDR3 sequence is CASSLLAGVREQYF. The CDR3 DNA follows: TGTGCCAGCAGTTTATTGGCGGGAGTTCGAGAGCAGTACTTC.

This clonotype showed up many times. J is TRBJ1-2 and V is TRBV20-1, with TRBD1 as a possible D gene (5 bases). The V gene lost 6 bases and the J gene lost 4 bases, with 21 bases spanning the gap. The CDR3 runs to 15 residues. Germline V gives CDR1 DFQATT, CDR2 SNEGSKA (reference sequence). CDR3 protein: CSAIPHRNEGYGYTF. The CDR3 DNA reads TGCAGTGCCATTCCTCACAGGAACGAGGGCTATGGCTACACCTTC.

This clonotype was picked up many times. V gene TRBV5-1 combines with J gene TRBJ1-1; D is uncertain. Trimming took 4 bases from V and 0 from J, leaving 19 bases between them. The CDR3 is made up of 17 amino acids. The germline V gene has CDR1 SGHRS and CDR2 YFSETQ. CDR3 in amino acids: CASSPERTGGMNTEAFF. The CDR3 nucleotides read TGCGCCAGCAGCCCGGAGCGGACTGGCGGCATGAACACTGAAGCTTTCTTT.

The rearrangement uses TRBV21-1 and TRBJ2-7; the table's TRBD1 call for D was not verified on the DNA. TRBV21-1 is designated a pseudogene. This CDR3 is 13 amino acids long. The CDR3 sequence is CASSYREGSEQYV. The CDR3 DNA reads TGTGCCAGCAGCTACAGAGAGGGGAGCGAGCAGTACGTC.

A single count supports this clonotype. The chain joins TRBV12-3 or TRBV12-4 to TRBJ2-1; weak D call: TRBD2 (6 bases). Trimming took off 8 bases at V and 6 bases at J, with 23 bases between the two ends. The CDR3 runs 16 residues. CDR3 in DNA: TGTGCCAGCGGACGTCCCGGGACTCCGTCTGGCAATGAGCAGTTCTTC. It encodes CASGRPGTPSGNEQFF.

The rearrangement joins TRBV5-4 to TRBJ2-7; D possibly corresponds to TRBD2 (7 bases). From germline, CDR1 is SGHNT and CDR2 YYREEE (reference sequence). Trimming pared 0 bases from V and 6 bases from J, leaving 10 bases between. CDR3 length: 13 amino acids. CDR3 amino acids: CASSLEGGIEQYF. In DNA form, the CDR3 reads TGTGCCAGCAGCTTGGAGGGGGGGATCGAGCAGTACTTC.

The chain combines TRBV2 with TRBJ1-4, with 11 nucleotides matching TRBD1. The V segment lost 1 base and the J segment 8 bases; nucleotides outside the gene matches: 3. CDR1 is SNHLY and CDR2 is FYNNEI in the germline V gene. The CDR3 totals 15 residues. The CDR3, as DNA: TGTGCCAGCAGTGAAGGGACAGGGGGCAGGGAAAAACTGTTTTTT. It codes for CASSEGTGGREKLFF.

The chain combines TRBV28 with TRBJ1-1; D call uncertain. This CDR3 contains 13 residues. The ends were cut back, 10 bases at V and 2 bases at J, with 14 bases in the middle. Germline V CDR1 and CDR2: MDHEN, SYDVKM. CDR3: CATTWAANTEAFF. CDR3 coding DNA: TGTGCCACCACCTGGGCAGCCAACACTGAAGCTTTCTTT.

This clonotype occurred many times. The chain recombines TRBV2 with TRBJ2-7, with 10 bases matching TRBD1. Germline CDR1 and CDR2: SNHLY and FYNNEI. This CDR3 region has 14 residues. V was pared by 7 bases and J by 3 bases, with 6 bases of the junction left unmatched. CDR3 DNA: TGTGCCAGCAACCTAGACAGGGGGCTCTACGAGCAGTACGTC. Translation: CASNLDRGLYEQYV.

This clonotype was counted only a few times. The chain uses TRBV29-1 and TRBJ1-2; D unresolved. The CDR3 is made up of 14 amino acids. V dropped 0 bases and J dropped 7 bases, with 15 bases sitting between them. CDR1 SQVTM and CDR2 ANQGSEA come from the germline V gene. The CDR3 sequence: CSVEEFWATGGYTF. For the CDR3, the DNA is TGCAGCGTTGAAGAGTTTTGGGCCACCGGTGGCTACACCTTC. Filled out from reference TRBV29-1 and TRBJ1-2, the complete variable domain reads SAVISQKPSRDICQRGTSLTIQCQVDSQVTMMFWYRQQPGQSLTLIATANQGSEATYESGFVIDKFPISRPNLTFSTLTVSNMSPEDSSIYLCSVEEFWATGGYTFGSGTRLTVV.

This clonotype has more than one count but fewer than ten. The chain combines TRBV4-1 with TRBJ2-7, with D perhaps being TRBD1 or TRBD2 (5 bases each). V lost 4 bases and J 2 bases, leaving 12 bases between the germline ends. CDR3 length equals 14 residues. CDR1 is MGHRA and CDR2 is YSYEKL in the germline V gene. CDR3: CASSPGPGAYEQYV. CDR3 sequence (DNA): TGCGCCAGCAGCCCGGGGCCGGGCGCCTACGAGCAGTACGTC.

The chain links TRBV20-1 to TRBJ2-7; no firm D call. The CDR3 sequence is 13 residues long. Germline CDR1 reads DFQATT; CDR2 reads SNEGSKA (reference sequence). The V end lost 2 bases, the J end lost 2 bases, and 10 bases lay between the germline ends. For the CDR3, the DNA is TGCAGTGCTAGAAATCCCGAAACCTACGAGCAGTACTTC. This gives the protein CSARNPETYEQYF.

The chain uses TRBV11-1 and TRBJ1-5, with a tentative D call TRBD1 (6 bases). CDR3 length: 15 amino acids. Looked up from germline, CDR1 is SGHAT and CDR2 is FQDESV (reference sequence). Trimming removed 1 base from V and 7 bases from J, with 14 bases in between. The CDR3, as DNA: TGTGCCAGCAGCTTAGATGCAGGGGATGGACAGCCCCAGCATTTT. Its protein product is CASSLDAGDGQPQHF.

This clonotype was seen only a few times. The chain employs TRBV7-6 and TRBJ2-1; a possible D gene is TRBD2 (5 bases). V gave up 5 bases and J gave up 0 bases, with 14 bases separating them. This CDR3 comprises 16 residues. Germline CDR1 and CDR2: SGHVS and FNYEAQ. The CDR3 reads CASSPPDSSSYNEQFF. CDR3 sequence (DNA): TGTGCCAGCAGCCCCCCGGACTCGAGCTCCTACAATGAGCAGTTCTTC.

The table lists this clonotype with a few counts. V usage is TRBV4-1 and J usage is TRBJ1-4; the D is unclear. CDR1 is MGHRA, CDR2 YSYEKL, per germline. The CDR3 consists of 16 residues. V lost 2 bases to trimming and J lost 4 bases, with 14 bases between them. CDR3 region: CASSQSLPENNEKLFF. The CDR3 region has the DNA TGCGCCAGCAGCCAAAGCTTACCCGAAAATAATGAAAAACTGTTTTTT.

This clonotype has only a few counts. The V call is TRBV28, the J call TRBJ1-1; D is ambiguous. This CDR3 has 11 residues. In germline, CDR1 is MDHEN, CDR2 SYDVKM. V lost 8 bases, J lost 3 bases, and 7 bases lay in between. For the CDR3, the DNA is TGTGCCAGCGGGCGTGACACTGAAGCTTTCTTT. Residues: CASGRDTEAFF.

In its sample, this clonotype was seen a few times. This rearrangement joins TRBV7-9 to TRBJ2-7, with 7 bases aligning to TRBD2. CDR1 is SEHNR, CDR2 FQNEAQ, per germline (reference sequence). V was clipped by 2 bases and J by 9 bases; unmatched bases: 10. The length of the CDR3 is 14 residues. For the CDR3, the DNA is TGTGCCAGCAGCTTAAGTCAGCGGGATTTCGCGCAGTACTTC. This gives the protein CASSLSQRDFAQYF. Full variable domain (remainder filled in from reference TRBV7-9 and TRBJ2-7): DTGVSQNPRHKITKRGQNVTFRCDPISEHNRLYWYRQTLGQGPEFLTYFQNEAQLEKSRLLSDRFSAERPKGSFSTLEIQRTEQGDSAMYLCASSLSQRDFAQYFGPGTRLTVT.

The chain is built from TRBV25-1 and TRBJ2-5; no firm D call. This CDR3 has 13 amino acids. Deletions cut 6 bases from V and 2 bases from J, with 10 bases between. Germline V gene lookup returns CDR1 MGHDK and CDR2 SYGVNS. The CDR3 protein is CASRAVLQETQYF. Written as DNA, the CDR3 is TGTGCCAGCAGGGCAGTTTTACAAGAGACCCAGTACTTC.

A few counts support this clonotype. V and J are TRBV7-8 and TRBJ1-1; weak D call: TRBD1 (5 bases). This CDR3 region has 14 residues. CDR1 is SGHVS and CDR2 is FQNEAQ in the germline V gene. The ends were cut back, 1 base at V and 6 bases at J, with 12 bases in the middle. CDR3 amino acids: CASSLGRGSAEAFF. The CDR3 bases are TGTGCCAGCAGCTTAGGCCGGGGGTCTGCTGAAGCTTTCTTT.

Many counts were recorded for this clonotype. The genes are TRBV16 and TRBJ2-6; D is unclear. The germline V gene has CDR1 KGHSY and CDR2 FQNENV. V lost 4 bases to trimming and J lost 0 bases, with 4 bases between them. The CDR3 is made up of 14 amino acids. CDR3 coding DNA: TGTGCCAGCAGCCCCCACTCTGGGGCCAACGTCCTGACTTTC. It codes for CASSPHSGANVLTF. The whole variable domain, remainder taken from reference TRBV16 and TRBJ2-6, is GEEVAQTPKHLVRGEGQKAKLYCAPIKGHSYVFWYQQVLKNEFKFLISFQNENVFDETGMPKERFSAKCLPNSPCSLEIQATKLEDSAVYFCASSPHSGANVLTFGAGSRLTVL.

J is TRBJ2-5 and V is TRBV28; D is undetermined. V was trimmed by 3 bases and J by 2 bases, leaving 7 bases between them. From germline, CDR1 is MDHEN and CDR2 SYDVKM. The CDR3 consists of 13 residues. As DNA, the CDR3 is TGTGCCAGCAGTTTCAGGCAGCAAGAGACCCAGTACTTC. Translated, it gives CASSFRQQETQYF.